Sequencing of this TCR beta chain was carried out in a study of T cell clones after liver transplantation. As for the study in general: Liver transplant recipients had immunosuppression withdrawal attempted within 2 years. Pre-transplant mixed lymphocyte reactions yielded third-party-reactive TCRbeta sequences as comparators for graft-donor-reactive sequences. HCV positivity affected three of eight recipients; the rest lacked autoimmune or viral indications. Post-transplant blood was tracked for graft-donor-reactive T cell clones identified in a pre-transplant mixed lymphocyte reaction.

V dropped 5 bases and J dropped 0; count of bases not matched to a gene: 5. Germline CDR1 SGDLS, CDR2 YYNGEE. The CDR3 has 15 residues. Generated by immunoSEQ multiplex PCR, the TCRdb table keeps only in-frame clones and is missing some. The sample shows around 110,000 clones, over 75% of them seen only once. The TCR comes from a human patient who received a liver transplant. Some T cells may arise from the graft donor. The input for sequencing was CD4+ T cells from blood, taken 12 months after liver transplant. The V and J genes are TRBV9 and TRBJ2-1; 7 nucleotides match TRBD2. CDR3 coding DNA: TGTGCCAGCAGTGCTAGCGGAGACTCCTACAATGAGCAGTTCTTC. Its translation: CASSASGDSYNEQFF.